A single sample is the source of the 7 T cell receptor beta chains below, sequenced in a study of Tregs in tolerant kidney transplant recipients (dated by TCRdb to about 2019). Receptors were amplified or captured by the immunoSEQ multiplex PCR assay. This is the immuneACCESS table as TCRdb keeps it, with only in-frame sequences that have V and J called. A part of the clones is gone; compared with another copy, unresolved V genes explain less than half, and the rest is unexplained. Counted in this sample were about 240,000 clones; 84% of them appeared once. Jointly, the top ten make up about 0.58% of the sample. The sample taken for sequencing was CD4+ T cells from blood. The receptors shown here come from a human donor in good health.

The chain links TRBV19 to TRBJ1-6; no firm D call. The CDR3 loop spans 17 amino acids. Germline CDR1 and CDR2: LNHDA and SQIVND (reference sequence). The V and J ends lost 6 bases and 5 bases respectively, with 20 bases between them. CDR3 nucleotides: TGTGCCAGTAGGAGCCTCCTCGCGGGTCTGGATAATTCACCCCTCCACTTT. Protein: CASRSLLAGLDNSPLHF.

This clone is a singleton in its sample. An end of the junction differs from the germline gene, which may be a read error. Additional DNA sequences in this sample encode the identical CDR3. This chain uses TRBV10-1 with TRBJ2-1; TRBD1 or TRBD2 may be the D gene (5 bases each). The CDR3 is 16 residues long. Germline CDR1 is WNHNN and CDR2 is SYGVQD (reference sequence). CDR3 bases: TGCGCCAGCAGTGAGTCGAGGGGAGTGACCTATAATGAGCAGTTCTTC. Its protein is CASSESRGVTYNEQFF.

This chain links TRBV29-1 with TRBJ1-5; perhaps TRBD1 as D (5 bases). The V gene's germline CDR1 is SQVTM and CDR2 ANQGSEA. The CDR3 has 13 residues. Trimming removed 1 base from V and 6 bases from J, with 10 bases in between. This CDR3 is CSVEAQQGQPQHF. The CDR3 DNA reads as TGCAGCGTTGAAGCCCAGCAGGGTCAGCCCCAGCATTTT. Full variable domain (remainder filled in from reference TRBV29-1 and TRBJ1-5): SAVISQKPSRDICQRGTSLTIQCQVDSQVTMMFWYRQQPGQSLTLIATANQGSEATYESGFVIDKFPISRPNLTFSTLTVSNMSPEDSSIYLCSVEAQQGQPQHFGDGTRLSIL.

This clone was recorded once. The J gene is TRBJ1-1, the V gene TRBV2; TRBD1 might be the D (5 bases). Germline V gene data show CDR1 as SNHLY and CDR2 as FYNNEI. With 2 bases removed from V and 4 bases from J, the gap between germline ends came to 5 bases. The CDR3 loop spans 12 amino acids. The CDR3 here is CASSEQGTEAFF. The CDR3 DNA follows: TGTGCCAGCAGTGAACAGGGCACTGAAGCTTTCTTT.

CDR3 protein: CASRRRLAGVLDEQFF. The CDR3 DNA reads TGTGCCAGCAGACGAAGACTAGCGGGAGTTCTCGATGAGCAGTTCTTC. The rearrangement joins TRBV28 to TRBJ2-1, with 12 nucleotides matching TRBD2. CDR1 MDHEN and CDR2 SYDVKM come from the germline V gene. V lost 6 bases to trimming and J lost 8 bases; unmatched junction nucleotides: 11. This CDR3 comprises 16 residues.

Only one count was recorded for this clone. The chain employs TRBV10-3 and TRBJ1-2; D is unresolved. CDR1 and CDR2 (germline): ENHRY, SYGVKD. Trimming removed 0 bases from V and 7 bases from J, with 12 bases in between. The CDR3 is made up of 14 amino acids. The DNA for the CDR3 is TGTGCCATCAGTGAGTCTCGCAAAACCGGTGGCTACACCTTC. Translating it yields CAISESRKTGGYTF.

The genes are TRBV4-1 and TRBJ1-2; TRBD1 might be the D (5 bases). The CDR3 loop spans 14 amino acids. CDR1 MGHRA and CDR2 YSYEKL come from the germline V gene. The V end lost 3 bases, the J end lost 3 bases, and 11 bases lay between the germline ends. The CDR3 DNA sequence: TGCGCCAGCAGCCATCTCGGGACGGACTATGGCTACACCTTC. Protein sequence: CASSHLGTDYGYTF.